This record concerns one T cell receptor beta chain sequence. These data originate in a study of T cells in Graves' hyperthyroidism and ophthalmopathy. Template material for amplifying TCR beta CDR3 regions consisted of RNA transcripts. Researchers ran a first-round RT-PCR on the TCR CDR3 using the HTBI primer set. A single record per CDR3 protein comes from TCRdb applying MiXCR to the multiplex PCR reads. The sample yields 610,000 or so distinct CDR3 sequences, 40% to 55% seen once. With 3 bases removed from V and 4 bases from J, the gap between germline ends came to 19 bases. The CDR3 runs 16 residues. CDR1 is KGHSH and CDR2 is LQKENI in the germline V gene.

The receptor's source is a woman between 18 and 30 years old with Graves' hyperthyroidism. Sequencing was performed on peripheral blood or thyroid tissue (not recorded which). The chain uses TRBV18 and TRBJ2-7; D gene uncertain. CDR3 protein: CASSPRTTYPNYEQYF. CDR3 in DNA: TGTGCCAGCTCACCCAGGACGACCTATCCCAATTACGAGCAGTACTTC. Using reference TRBV18 and TRBJ2-7 for the parts outside the CDR3, the full variable domain is NAGVMQNPRHLVRRRGQEARLRCSPMKGHSHVYWYRQLPEEGLKFMVYLQKENIIDESGMPKERFSAEFPKEGPSILRIQQVVRGDSAAYFCASSPRTTYPNYEQYFGPGTRLTVT.